The 13 T cell receptor beta chains presented below share a single source sample, sequenced in a study of blood T cell repertoires in COVID-19. The method was immunoSEQ multiplex PCR; TCRdb's version includes in-frame clones alone and lacks a portion of them. The top ten clones hold over 25% of a sample with 71,000 or so clones, around 85% of them seen once. Sequenced: peripheral blood. The receptor source for this set is an older man with acute or convalescent COVID-19.

The chain recombines TRBV6-6 with TRBJ1-5; tentatively, D is TRBD1 (5 bases). Germline CDR1 MNHNY, CDR2 SVGAGI (reference sequence). The ends were cut back, 5 bases at V and 6 bases at J, with 11 bases in the middle. The CDR3 runs to 13 residues. The chain's CDR3 is CASSHPDTQPQHF. CDR3 nucleotides: TGTGCCAGCAGTCACCCGGACACTCAGCCCCAGCATTTT.

J is TRBJ1-3 and V is TRBV5-1; D is ambiguous. Trimming took 1 base from V and 0 from J, leaving 11 bases between them. This CDR3 region has 16 residues. In germline, CDR1 is SGHRS, CDR2 YFSETQ. Here the CDR3 DNA reads TGCGCCAGCAGCTTGACTCCTCTAAGCTCTGGAAACACCATATATTTT. It translates to CASSLTPLSSGNTIYF.

This rearrangement joins TRBV28 to TRBJ2-1; TRBD2 might be the D (5 bases). There are 13 residues in the CDR3. The V gene lost 4 bases and the J gene lost 7 bases, with 11 bases spanning the gap. Germline CDR1 is MDHEN and CDR2 is SYDVKM. The CDR3 region has the DNA TGTGCCAGCAGTTCCCCCGGAGGAAATGAGCAGTTCTTC. Residues: CASSSPGGNEQFF.

V gene TRBV5-1 combines with J gene TRBJ2-1; a possible D gene is TRBD1 (5 bases). The CDR3 consists of 16 residues. The germline V gene encodes CDR1 SGHRS and CDR2 YFSETQ. Between the trimmed V and J ends, which lost 0 bases and 1 base, there was a span of 11 bases. The CDR3 sequence: CASSLDGARSYNEQFF. The CDR3 DNA sequence: TGCGCCAGCAGCTTGGATGGGGCGAGGTCCTACAATGAGCAGTTCTTC.

The chain recombines TRBV20-1 with TRBJ1-3; D gene uncertain. CDR1 and CDR2 from the germline V gene are DFQATT and SNEGSKA (reference sequence). The V gene lost 6 bases and the J gene lost 0 bases, with 12 bases spanning the gap. The CDR3 sequence is 14 residues long. CDR3 protein: CSASKPGSGNTIYF. CDR3 in DNA: TGCAGTGCCAGTAAGCCAGGCTCTGGAAACACCATATATTTT.

This clone has more than one count but fewer than ten. The CDR3 DNA sequence: TGTGCCAGCAGTACCGCGGGACAGGGGGCGCGGGACACTGAAGCTTTCTTT. Amino acids: CASSTAGQGARDTEAFF. The rearrangement joins TRBV2 to TRBJ1-1, with TRBD1 matching 12 bases. The CDR3 spans 17 residues. V gave up 5 bases and J gave up 3 bases; unmatched junction bases: 10. Germline V gives CDR1 SNHLY, CDR2 FYNNEI. Drawing the rest from reference TRBV2 and TRBJ1-1, the complete variable domain is EPEVTQTPSHQVTQMGQEVILRCVPISNHLYFYWYRQILGQKVEFLVSFYNNEISEKSEIFDDQFSVERPDGSNFTLKIRSTKLEDSAMYFCASSTAGQGARDTEAFFGQGTRLTVV.

This rearrangement joins TRBV30 to TRBJ1-2; possibly TRBD1 for D (5 bases). The CDR3 loop spans 15 amino acids. Trimming left V 0 bases short and J 8 bases short, with 19 bases between. Germline loops: CDR1 GTSNPN, CDR2 SVGIG (reference sequence). In DNA form, the CDR3 reads TGTGCCTGGAGTGTACGCGGGGGAGGAACTAAGGGCTACACCTTC. Its protein product is CAWSVRGGGTKGYTF.

This clone occurred a few times. This sequence joins TRBV2 and TRBJ1-4; D gene unclear. V was trimmed by 4 bases and J by 7 bases, leaving 13 bases between them. This CDR3 comprises 14 residues. Per germline, CDR1 SNHLY and CDR2 FYNNEI. The CDR3 here is CASSGGLAAEKLFF. DNA for the CDR3: TGTGCCAGCAGTGGCGGACTTGCGGCTGAAAAACTGTTTTTT.

The J gene is TRBJ1-2, the V gene TRBV24-1; D is perhaps TRBD1 (6 bases). Germline lookup yields CDR1 KGHDR and CDR2 SFDVKD. With 3 bases removed from V and 8 bases from J, the gap between germline ends came to 12 bases. The CDR3 consists of 13 residues. This CDR3 is CATSDDTGRGYTF. The CDR3 DNA follows: TGTGCCACCAGTGATGATACAGGGAGAGGCTACACCTTC.

The chain uses TRBV6-2 or TRBV6-3 and TRBJ2-5; 9 bases are shared with TRBD1. This CDR3 comprises 12 residues. Trimming removed 2 bases from V and 13 bases from J; junction bases left unmatched: 5. In germline, CDR1 is MNHEY, CDR2 SVGEGT. The CDR3 loop is CASSYNRGRLYF. In nucleotides, the CDR3 is TGTGCCAGCAGTTACAACAGGGGGCGCTTGTACTTC.

The chain links TRBV27 to TRBJ2-3, with 11 bases lining up with TRBD2. The CDR3 loop spans 19 amino acids. The V gene end was trimmed by 2 bases and the J gene end by 2 bases; junction bases not matched to a gene: 12. Germline V gene data show CDR1 as MNHEY and CDR2 as SMNVEV (reference sequence). The CDR3 is CASSLRGRGSGRVTDTQYF. CDR3 DNA: TGTGCCAGCAGTTTAAGGGGGCGTGGTAGCGGGAGGGTCACAGATACGCAGTATTTT.

The chain employs TRBV28 and TRBJ1-5, with D tentatively TRBD1 (6 bases). CDR3 length: 15 residues. V lost 8 bases and J lost 4, with 18 bases in between. The germline gives CDR1 MDHEN, CDR2 SYDVKM. CDR3 in DNA: TGTGCCAGCCAGAACGGGGGGACACTTAATCAGCCCCAGCATTTT. Its protein is CASQNGGTLNQPQHF.

The CDR3 spells CASRKTGTYNEQFF. For the CDR3, the DNA is TGTGCCAGCAGAAAGACAGGCACCTACAATGAGCAGTTCTTC. The genes are TRBV27 and TRBJ2-1, with a tentative D call TRBD1 (6 bases). This CDR3 contains 14 residues. CDR1 is MNHEY, CDR2 SMNVEV, per germline (reference sequence). The V gene lost 6 bases and the J gene lost 2 bases, with 11 bases spanning the gap.